A selection of T cell receptor beta chains follows, all from one sample in a study of T cell responses to AZD1222 COVID-19 vaccine. Some clones are missing from TCRdb's copy, which holds only in-frame ones; the method was immunoSEQ multiplex PCR. This table holds tens of thousands of clones, roughly nine tenths found once. The source was peripheral blood, collected on day 0 of AZD1222 vaccination. All receptors derive from an adult in good health. CDR3s include the opening cysteine and the closing phenylalanine or tryptophan. A D gene is named only where the DNA matches it firmly.

.	TRBV6-2/TRBV6-3	TRBJ1-5	TGTGCCAGCAGTTATTTAGGAGGGAATAGCAATCAGCCCCAGCATTTT	CASSYLGGNSNQPQHF
.	TRBV13	TRBJ2-3	TGTGCCAGCAGCTTAGGGGTTGCAAGGGCAGATACGCAGTATTTT	CASSLGVARADTQYF
.	TRBV6-6	TRBJ1-3	TGTGCCAGCAGTCTCGTTAGACAGGCGAACTCTGGAAACACCATATATTTT	CASSLVRQANSGNTIYF
.	TRBV6-6	TRBJ2-7	TGTGCCAGCAGTCGATCGCTTGGACAGTTCTACGAGCAGTACTTC	CASSRSLGQFYEQYF
.	TRBV12-5	TRBJ2-1	TGTGCTAGTGCTCTGGGGAGCAATGAGCAGTTCTTC	CASALGSNEQFF
TRBD1	TRBV4-1	TRBJ1-2	TGCGCCAGCAGTCCCGGGACAGGGATGGTCTATGGCTACACCTTC	CASSPGTGMVYGYTF
TRBD2	TRBV7-6	TRBJ2-1	TGTGCCAGCAGCCCTCAGCGGGAGCGGGGGAATGAGCAGTTCTTC	CASSPQRERGNEQFF
.	TRBV18	TRBJ2-7	TGTGCCAGCTCAGGAAACAGAGCCTACGAGCAGTACTTC	CASSGNRAYEQYF
TRBD1	TRBV28	TRBJ2-7	TGTGCCAGCAGTTTACTGGGCCAGGGGGCGCAGTACTTC	CASSLLGQGAQYF
TRBD2	TRBV6-6	TRBJ2-1	TGTGCCAGCAGTTCCCCCCGACTAGCGGGAGGGGATGAGCAGTTCTTC	CASSSPRLAGGDEQFF